These T cell receptor beta chains were read from a single sample in a study of blood T cells in healthy people across ages. TCRdb re-called the 5' RACE reads through MiXCR, storing one row per CDR3 protein. The table records approximately 760,000 distinct CDR3 sequences, 20% to 30% of them present only once. The same sample was also studied in work on T cells of mothers and their children.

Sequenced material: blood. The receptors were sampled from a boy aged 5-17 years in good health. Each CDR3 is given with its conserved first and last residue. D genes are given only for firm matches. Some rows have no size entry. The others give once, few or many, or a class for an expanded clone.

length,D,J,size,V,DNA,CDR3
16,TRBD2,TRBJ2-5,few,TRBV5-1,TGCGCCAGCAGACCTTCTAGCGGGGGTCTAGGAGAGACCCAGTACTTC,CASRPSSGGLGETQYF
14,.,TRBJ1-1,.,TRBV27,TGTGCCAGCAGTTTTGGGGCTACGAACACTGAAGCTTTCTTT,CASSFGATNTEAFF
15,.,TRBJ2-7,few,TRBV12-3/TRBV12-4,TGTGCCAGCAGTTTAAGGGTAGACCACGAAGGCGAGCAGTACTTC,CASSLRVDHEGEQYF
17,.,TRBJ1-1,few,TRBV5-1,TGCGCCAGCAGCTTGTGGATAGGCGTGGGGCTCGGCACTGAAGCTTTCTTT,CASSLWIGVGLGTEAFF
14,.,TRBJ1-1,few,TRBV7-8,TGTGCCAGCAGCTTAGTGGACAGCAACACTGAAGCTTTCTTT,CASSLVDSNTEAFF
17,TRBD2,TRBJ2-7,.,TRBV20-1,TGCAGTGCTAGAGGAGGACTAGCGGGGGGTACGTCCTACGAGCAGTACTTC,CSARGGLAGGTSYEQYF
13,TRBD2,TRBJ2-7,few,TRBV29-1,TGCAGCGTTGGAGCGGGAGGATCCTACGAGCAGTACTTC,CSVGAGGSYEQYF
15,TRBD2,TRBJ2-5,.,TRBV14,TGTGCCAGCAGCCAAGCACTAGCGATCCAAGAGACCCAGTACTTC,CASSQALAIQETQYF
17,.,TRBJ2-3,.,TRBV12-3/TRBV12-4,TGTGCCAGCAGTTTACCACCACTAGCTCTCAGCACAGATACGCAGTATTTT,CASSLPPLALSTDTQYF
12,.,TRBJ2-7,many,TRBV7-9,TGTGCCAGCAGCTTAGGAAGGCGCGAGCAGTACTTC,CASSLGRREQYF
15,TRBD1,TRBJ2-7,few,TRBV12-3/TRBV12-4,TGTGCCAGCAATAAACAGGGGGCGCCCGCCTACGAGCAGTACTTC,CASNKQGAPAYEQYF
17,TRBD2,TRBJ2-5,.,TRBV7-2,TGTGCCAGCAGCCCTCCTACGGGAGGGAGGGGGAAAGAGACCCAGTACTTC,CASSPPTGGRGKETQYF
14,.,TRBJ2-5,.,TRBV20-1,TGCAGTGCTAGAGTGGGGGCTGCTCAAGAGACCCAGTACTTC,CSARVGAAQETQYF
17,TRBD1,TRBJ1-3,few,TRBV7-3,TGTGCCAGCAGCTTAGATGGACAGGGGGCAACTGGAAACACCATATATTTT,CASSLDGQGATGNTIYF
17,.,TRBJ1-1,.,TRBV6-1,TGTGCCAGCAGGATAAGAGGGGGGGCTTACCGGAACACTGAAGCTTTCTTT,CASRIRGGAYRNTEAFF
13,.,TRBJ1-4,few,TRBV11-3,TGTGCCAGCAGCTTAGGCGGGGAGGAAAAACTGTTTTTT,CASSLGGEEKLFF
15,.,TRBJ1-1,few,TRBV27,TGTGCCAGCAGTACTGCCCTCACAGGGTTTATTGAAGCTTTCTTT,CASSTALTGFIEAFF
13,TRBD1,TRBJ2-7,.,TRBV5-1,TGCGCCAGCTGGGAGACAGGGAATAACGAGCAGTACTTC,CASWETGNNEQYF
14,.,TRBJ1-4,few,TRBV10-3,TGTGCCATCAGTGATCCGGGACGGGGCGAAAAACTGTTTTTT,CAISDPGRGEKLFF
13,.,TRBJ2-7,.,TRBV12-3/TRBV12-4,TGTGCCAGCAGTGCGGACGCAGGGGACGAGCAGTACTTC,CASSADAGDEQYF
17,TRBD1,TRBJ2-5,.,TRBV6-2/TRBV6-3,TGTGCCAGCAGTTACTCGTCACAGGGGGAGTTTCAAGAGACCCAGTACTTC,CASSYSSQGEFQETQYF
17,.,TRBJ2-5,.,TRBV23-1,TGCGCCAGCAGTCCCTCTACCCCTTCGACAGTCCAAGAGACCCAGTACTTC,CASSPSTPSTVQETQYF
14,.,TRBJ1-1,.,TRBV5-1,TGCGCCAGCCGGCCGGGGCCATTGGGAACTGAAGCTTTCTTT,CASRPGPLGTEAFF
14,TRBD1,TRBJ1-1,.,TRBV2,TGTGCCAGCAGTGAGCTCCGGGACAGCACTGAAGCTTTCTTT,CASSELRDSTEAFF
15,.,TRBJ2-3,.,TRBV5-1,TGCGCCAGCAGGTTGGGACATTCTAGCACAGATACGCAGTATTTT,CASRLGHSSTDTQYF
15,TRBD2,TRBJ2-7,once,TRBV28,TGTGCCAGCAGCCGCGGGGGGCTGAGCTCCTACGAGCAGTACTTC,CASSRGGLSSYEQYF
18,TRBD2,TRBJ2-7,few,TRBV20-1,TGCGGTGCTAGAGACCTAGCGGGAGGGCCACTAATATCCCACGAGCAGTACTTC,CGARDLAGGPLISHEQYF
13,.,TRBJ1-5,.,TRBV20-1,TGCAGTGCTGGAGGTAAAGATTATCAGCCCCAGCATTTT,CSAGGKDYQPQHF
11,.,TRBJ2-1,.,TRBV6-6,TGTGCCAGCATAAGGGGGAATGAGCAGTTCTTC,CASIRGNEQFF
12,.,TRBJ1-1,few,TRBV6-2/TRBV6-3,TGTGCCAGCAGCCGGACAGAATCGACGGCTTTCTTT,CASSRTESTAFF
14,.,TRBJ2-1,few,TRBV14,TGTGCCAGCAGCCAAAGGTGGGGGGACAATGAGCAGTTCTTC,CASSQRWGDNEQFF
14,.,TRBJ2-3,few,TRBV2,TGTGCCACGTCCGCGGACACCAACACAGATACGCAGTATTTT,CATSADTNTDTQYF
14,.,TRBJ1-4,.,TRBV7-8,TGTGCCAGCAGCTTGTGGGCAACTAATGAAAAACTGTTTTTT,CASSLWATNEKLFF
15,TRBD2,TRBJ2-5,few,TRBV20-1,TGCAGTGCTGGTGGGGGACTAGCGGGACAAGAGACCCAGTACTTC,CSAGGGLAGQETQYF
15,TRBD2,TRBJ2-1,.,TRBV20-1,TGCAGTGCTCAGCTTAGCGGGAAGCCCTACAATGAGCAGTTCTTC,CSAQLSGKPYNEQFF
15,TRBD1,TRBJ2-5,.,TRBV7-9,TGTGCCAGCAGCTGGGGCCGGGACAGGGACGGGACCCAGTACTTC,CASSWGRDRDGTQYF
12,.,TRBJ1-2,.,TRBV12-3/TRBV12-4,TGTGCCAGCAGCTGGGAGGGTTATGGCTACCCCTTC,CASSWEGYGYPF
12,.,TRBJ1-1,few,TRBV19,TGTGCCAGCAAGGACAAGAACACTGAAGCTTTCTTT,CASKDKNTEAFF
16,TRBD2,TRBJ2-5,.,TRBV7-9,TGTGCCAGCAGCTTAGGGCCTAGCGGGGACCAAGAGACCCAGTACTTC,CASSLGPSGDQETQYF
18,TRBD2,TRBJ2-1,.,TRBV4-1,TGCGCCAGCAGCCAAGAGGGTGGCGTAGCGGGACTCTACAATGAGCAGTTCTTC,CASSQEGGVAGLYNEQFF
13,TRBD2,TRBJ2-1,.,TRBV7-2,TGTGCCAGCAGACTAGCGGGGTATCATGAGCAGTTCTTC,CASRLAGYHEQFF
13,TRBD1,TRBJ1-1,many,TRBV12-3/TRBV12-4,TGTGCCAGCAGTGGGACAGTGAACACTGAAGCTTTCTTT,CASSGTVNTEAFF
15,TRBD2,TRBJ2-7,.,TRBV24-1,TGTGCCACCAGTGATACTAGCGGGATGCAGGACGAGCAGTACTTC,CATSDTSGMQDEQYF
12,TRBD1,TRBJ2-1,many,TRBV29-1,TGCAGCGTTGAACAGGGGGCTGGTGAGCAGTTCTTC,CSVEQGAGEQFF
14,.,TRBJ2-7,.,TRBV4-2,TGTGCCAGCAGCCGAGAAGATTCGAACTACGAGCAGTACTTC,CASSREDSNYEQYF
12,TRBD2,TRBJ2-5,few,TRBV11-3,TGTGCCAGCAGCTTTTATAGCGGGGGTCCCCTCTTC,CASSFYSGGPLF
12,TRBD2,TRBJ2-3,few,TRBV7-2,TGTGCCAGCAGCCGGCTCGGGCGGGAGCTCAATTTT,CASSRLGRELNF
12,.,TRBJ2-3,.,TRBV6-5,TGTGCCAGCAGGGCTCAAACAGATACGCAGTATTTT,CASRAQTDTQYF
17,.,TRBJ2-1,.,TRBV4-1,TGCGCCAGCAGCCAAGAGGTAGGCCAGGAGAGAAACAATGAGCAGTTCTTC,CASSQEVGQERNNEQFF
15,.,TRBJ2-5,.,TRBV21-1,TGTGCCAGCAGCAAATATGGCGACTTTCAAGAGACCCAGTACTTC,CASSKYGDFQETQYF
17,TRBD1,TRBJ2-7,.,TRBV11-2,TGTGCCAGCAGCTTAACCCATGGAGAGACAGGGGTATACGAGCAGTACTTC,CASSLTHGETGVYEQYF
12,.,TRBJ2-7,few,TRBV7-2,TGTGCCAGCAGCTTAAGGTGGAACGAGCAGTACTTC,CASSLRWNEQYF
14,.,TRBJ2-5,.,TRBV9,TGTGCCAGCAGCGTATTTCCAAGTGGAGAGACCCAGTACTTC,CASSVFPSGETQYF
12,.,TRBJ1-1,.,TRBV29-1,TGCAGCGTTGTGACCGGGAGGACTGAAGCTTTCTTT,CSVVTGRTEAFF
14,.,TRBJ1-1,few,TRBV5-8,TGTGCCAGCAGCTTCGTGACCGTCGCTTCAGAAGCTTTCTTT,CASSFVTVASEAFF
15,TRBD1,TRBJ1-2,few,TRBV4-3,TGCGCCAGCAGCCCAGGGGACAGGGACCTTTATGGCTACACCTTC,CASSPGDRDLYGYTF
14,.,TRBJ1-2,few,TRBV11-3,TGTGCCAGCAGCTCCCTCCGGGACGGCTATGGCTACACCTTC,CASSSLRDGYGYTF
14,TRBD1,TRBJ2-7,.,TRBV5-1,TGCGCCAGCAGCCGATTGACAGGGATGGACGAGCAGTACTTC,CASSRLTGMDEQYF
12,.,TRBJ1-4,.,TRBV7-9,TGTGCCAGCAGCGCAGGGGCTGAAAAACTGTTTTTT,CASSAGAEKLFF
15,.,TRBJ1-1,.,TRBV4-3,TGCGCCAGCAGCCAAGATAACAGGGTTGGCGCTGAAGCTTTCTTT,CASSQDNRVGAEAFF